Listed here are 6 T cell receptor beta chains from one sample, sequenced in a study of glioma-infiltrating T cells. TCR alpha and beta CDR3 regions were amplified from RNA using iRepertoire nested multiplex PCR. TCRdb re-called the multiplex PCR reads with MiXCR, one entry per CDR3 protein. The sample yields 300,000 to 450,000 distinct CDR3 sequences, around 38% seen once. The sequenced material came from glioma tissue, nonneoplastic brain tissue, or PBMCs (not recorded which). These receptors all come from a human donor with low-grade glioma or glioblastoma, undergoing nonglioma brain surgery, or in good health (not recorded which).

In regard to this clonotype: The junction shows a germline mismatch at one end, possibly a read error. The CDR3 is CASSQVGGQGPDTQYF. CDR3 in DNA: TGCGCCAGCAGCCAAGTAGGGGGGCAGGGACCAGATACGCAGTATTTT. V gene TRBV7-9 combines with J gene TRBJ2-3; D may be TRBD1 or TRBD2 (6 bases each). This CDR3 contains 16 residues. Germline assignment: CDR1 SEHNR and CDR2 FQNEAQ (reference sequence).

This clonotype was seen only a few times. The chain couples TRBV4-3 to TRBJ2-1; the match to TRBD2 covers 8 bases. This CDR3 has 18 amino acids. CDR1 and CDR2 (germline): LGHNA, YSLEER. V trimming: 3 bases; J trimming: 0 bases; junction bases outside the gene matches: 10. CDR3 DNA sequence: TGCGCCAGCAGCCACAGAGGTTTAGCGGGAAGCTCCTACAATGAGCAGTTCTTC. Residues: CASSHRGLAGSSYNEQFF.

The chain employs TRBV7-2 and TRBJ2-3, with no clear D. CDR3 length: 20 amino acids. Between the trimmed V and J ends, which lost 2 bases and 4 bases, there was a span of 28 bases. Germline V CDR1 and CDR2: SGHTA, FQGNSA. The CDR3 DNA is TGTGCCAGCAGCTTAACCCGCACCTTACCCGGGCAGAAACCACCAGATACGCAGTATTTT. This codes for CASSLTRTLPGQKPPDTQYF.

The chain couples TRBV4-1 to TRBJ2-1; D unclear. Per germline, CDR1 MGHRA and CDR2 YSYEKL. The CDR3 is made up of 12 amino acids. Trimming stripped 2 bases from V and 6 bases from J, with 5 bases between. CDR3 DNA sequence: TGCGCCAGCAGCCAATCAGGCAATGAGCAGTTCTTC. Protein product: CASSQSGNEQFF.

The rearrangement joins TRBV6-1 to TRBJ2-7, with TRBD1 identical over 9 bases. The germline V gene has CDR1 MNHNS and CDR2 SASEGT. This CDR3 region has 15 residues. The V gene end was trimmed by 6 bases and the J gene end by 5 bases; junction bases not matched to a gene: 11. CDR3 coding DNA: TGTGCCAGCAGAAAATGTACAGGGGGCATCCACGAGCAGTACTTC. Amino acids: CASRKCTGGIHEQYF.

Remarks on this clonotype: At one end, the junction sequence differs from germline, possibly due to a read error. CDR3 in DNA: TGTGCTAGCAGCCCCGGGACAGGAAACATTCAGTACTTC. Its translation: CASSPGTGNIQYF. V is TRBV7-6 and J is TRBJ2-4; 8 bases are a match to TRBD1. There are 13 residues in the CDR3. Per germline, CDR1 SGHVS and CDR2 FNYEAQ.